This T cell receptor beta chain derives from a study of graft-versus-host responses after intestinal transplantation. Study overall: Multivisceral, liver-intestinal, or isolated intestinal transplants were performed in recipients. The recipients all started with anti-thymocyte globulin induction and then took tacrolimus and steroids for three to four years. General study points: The presence of high graft-versus-host to host-versus-graft clonal ratios in allografts characterized patients with graft-donor T cell macrochimerism. GvH clones turned up in recipient marrow; some had shown up first in ileum or blood.

Note on this clone: Its antigen is currently unknown.

The assay was immunoSEQ multiplex PCR, and TCRdb's table has in-frame clones only and misses some. This table has 20,000 to 30,000 clones, 85% to 95% appearing once. The germline V and J ends were trimmed by 5 bases and 5 bases, with 25 bases remaining between them. The germline gives CDR1 LNHDA, CDR2 SQIVND (reference sequence). The CDR3 has 19 residues. The V and J genes are TRBV19 and TRBJ2-6; no firm D call. The specimen was PBMCs, collected 38 to 40 days after intestinal transplant. The TCR comes from a human patient who received an intestinal transplant, so some T cells may come from the graft donor. The CDR3 DNA follows: TGTGCCAGTAGTGAAGGCGAGACAAAATCACAAAGTCGGGCCAACGTCCTGACTTTC. It encodes CASSEGETKSQSRANVLTF.